This is a list of T cell receptor beta chains from one sample in a study of beta chain features in type 1 diabetes. The assay was immunoSEQ multiplex PCR, and TCRdb's table has in-frame clones only and misses some. The repertoire has around 150,000 clones, about 8.1% of them found once; the top ten carry almost 0.65%. The sequencing input was central memory CD4+ T cells from blood. The receptors were gathered from a man between 18 and 29 years old in good health. Each CDR3 is given without its conserved first and last residue.

>TRBJ1-1|TRBV30
AWRGDRGPAVNTEAF
>TRBJ2-1|TRBV27
ASRRDRDSYNEQF
>TRBJ1-2|TRBV2
ASTEGATYRYT
>TRBJ1-1|TRBV5-1
ASSLEGQPSGATF
>TRBJ1-2|TRBV7-2
ASSLGQNYGYT
>TRBJ1-2|TRBV19
ASSIQPGTGGYT
>TRBJ2-7|TRBV16
ASSHLLGQGADEQY
>TRBJ2-1|TRBV28
ASLTSGILNEQF
>TRBJ1-2|TRBV29-1
SVEGSSHYT
>TRBJ1-2|TRBV19
ASTGQADYGYT
>TRBJ2-2|TRBV7-2
ASSWTSGSTGELF
>TRBJ1-2|TRBV6-6
ASSYTEGRDYGYT
>TRBJ1-5|TRBV28
ASRNQPQH
>TRBJ1-4|TRBV7-9
ASSWGQGEEKLF
>TRBJ1-3|TRBV5-6
ASSLLSGNTIY
>TRBJ2-5|TRBV5-4
ASSLRGGRETQY
>TRBJ1-1|TRBV25-1
ASSGQGWRAF
>TRBJ2-1|TRBV7-2
ASSATSGRPWGEQF
>TRBJ2-7|TRBV28
ASSPWGQGFYEQY
>TRBJ2-1|TRBV11-1
ASSKGQGAYNEQF
>TRBJ2-5|TRBV7-2
ASSMTGETQY
>TRBJ2-2|TRBV2
ASIDVEGSTGELF
>TRBJ2-7|TRBV29-1
SATGTDSYEQY
>TRBJ2-7|TRBV6-5
ASSYEGYSYEQY
>TRBJ1-5|TRBV7-8
ASSLVSRHSNQPQH
>TRBJ1-5|TRBV7-2
ASSLGQVNQPQH
>TRBJ2-1|TRBV7-3
ASSSQPGGLNEQF
>TRBJ1-1|TRBV29-1
SVLPRWNTEAF
>TRBJ2-2|TRBV25-1
ASSDPTRTNTGELF
>TRBJ2-3|TRBV19
ASSIAQSADTQY
>TRBJ2-7|TRBV23-1
ASNEDRREGTRDSSNYEQY
>TRBJ1-6|TRBV30
AWSVVGQGNSPLH
>TRBJ1-1|TRBV14
ASSQARQYEAF
>TRBJ2-7|TRBV5-1
ASSLLGRGRDEQY
>TRBJ2-7|TRBV10-3
AIGTSGSYEQY
>TRBJ1-4|TRBV7-2
ASSLAQGRGTEKLF
>TRBJ2-5|TRBV4-2
ASSQEEQGARETQY